This T cell receptor beta chain derives from a study of T cell responses to AZD1222 COVID-19 vaccine. Germline loops: CDR1 MGHRA, CDR2 YSYEKL. Trimming took 1 base from V and 3 from J, leaving 12 bases between them. The CDR3 totals 15 residues. Whole-study results and caveats: The donor group comprised mostly white British people and more females; the analysis possibly underestimated clonal diversity.

Assay used: immunoSEQ multiplex PCR; TCRdb lists only in-frame clones, some missing. The data hold 100,000 or so clones, with 90% observed a single time. As to this clone: Its antigen is as yet unknown.

The chain is built from TRBV4-1 and TRBJ1-2; D gene ambiguous. This receptor was taken from an adult in good health. The sample was peripheral blood, taken on day 0 of AZD1222 vaccination. Here the CDR3 DNA reads TGCGCCAGCAGCCAAGGCGGGTGGGTGCACTATGGCTACACCTTC. Its protein product is CASSQGGWVHYGYTF.